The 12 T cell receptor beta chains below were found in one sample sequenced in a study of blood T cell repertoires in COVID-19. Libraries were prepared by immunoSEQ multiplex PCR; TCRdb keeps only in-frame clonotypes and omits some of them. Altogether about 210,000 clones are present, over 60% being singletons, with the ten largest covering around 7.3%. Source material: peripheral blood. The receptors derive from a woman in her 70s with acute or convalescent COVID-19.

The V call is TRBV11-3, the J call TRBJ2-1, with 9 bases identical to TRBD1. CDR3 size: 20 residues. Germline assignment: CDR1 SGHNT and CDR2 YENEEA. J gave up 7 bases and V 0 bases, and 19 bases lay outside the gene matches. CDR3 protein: CASSLDPGQGRNKWGNEQFF. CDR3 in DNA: TGTGCCAGCAGCTTAGACCCGGGACAGGGAAGGAATAAGTGGGGAAATGAGCAGTTCTTC. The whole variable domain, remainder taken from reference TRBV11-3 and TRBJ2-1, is EAGVVQSPRYKIIEKKQPVAFWCNPISGHNTLYWYLQNLGQGPELLIRYENEEAVDDSQLPKDRFSAERLKGVDSTLKIQPAELGDSAVYLCASSLDPGQGRNKWGNEQFFGPGTRLTVL.

CDR3 DNA: TGTGCCAGCAGCCTTACCGACAACTACGAGCAGTACGTC. Its translation: CASSLTDNYEQYV. The chain links TRBV7-8 to TRBJ2-7, with unresolved D. CDR1 SGHVS and CDR2 FQNEAQ come from the germline V gene. This CDR3 region has 13 residues. Trimming removed 5 bases from V and 3 bases from J, with 11 bases in between.

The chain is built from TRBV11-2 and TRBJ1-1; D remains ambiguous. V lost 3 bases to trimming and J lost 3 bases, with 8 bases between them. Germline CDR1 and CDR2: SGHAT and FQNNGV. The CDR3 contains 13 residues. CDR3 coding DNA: TGTGCCAGCAGCTTTAGCCATGACACTGAAGCTTTCTTT. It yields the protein CASSFSHDTEAFF.

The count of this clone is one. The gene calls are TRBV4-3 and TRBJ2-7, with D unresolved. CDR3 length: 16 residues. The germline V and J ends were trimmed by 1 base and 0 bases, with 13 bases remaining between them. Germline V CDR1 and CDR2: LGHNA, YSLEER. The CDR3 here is CASSQGPGINSYEQYF. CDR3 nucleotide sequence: TGCGCCAGCAGCCAAGGGCCGGGTATTAACTCCTACGAGCAGTACTTC.

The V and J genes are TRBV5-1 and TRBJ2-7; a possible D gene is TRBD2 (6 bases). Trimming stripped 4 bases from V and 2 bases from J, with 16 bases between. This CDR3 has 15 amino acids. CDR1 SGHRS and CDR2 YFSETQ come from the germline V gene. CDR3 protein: CASSETGTSPYEQYF. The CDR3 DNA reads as TGCGCCAGCAGCGAGACCGGGACTTCCCCCTACGAGCAGTACTTC.

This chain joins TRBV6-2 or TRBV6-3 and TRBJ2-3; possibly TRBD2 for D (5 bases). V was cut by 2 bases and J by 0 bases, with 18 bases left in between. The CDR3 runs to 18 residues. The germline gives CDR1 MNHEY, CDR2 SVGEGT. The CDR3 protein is CASSYPSTGITSTDTQYF. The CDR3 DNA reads TGTGCCAGCAGTTACCCATCCACCGGGATCACTAGCACAGATACGCAGTATTTT.

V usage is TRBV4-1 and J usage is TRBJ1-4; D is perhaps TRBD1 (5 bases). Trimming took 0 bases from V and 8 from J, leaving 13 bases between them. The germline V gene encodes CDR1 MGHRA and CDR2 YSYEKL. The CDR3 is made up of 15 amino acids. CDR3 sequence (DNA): TGCGCCAGCAGCCAAGATCAGACAGATCGGGAAAAACTGTTTTTT. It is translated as CASSQDQTDREKLFF.

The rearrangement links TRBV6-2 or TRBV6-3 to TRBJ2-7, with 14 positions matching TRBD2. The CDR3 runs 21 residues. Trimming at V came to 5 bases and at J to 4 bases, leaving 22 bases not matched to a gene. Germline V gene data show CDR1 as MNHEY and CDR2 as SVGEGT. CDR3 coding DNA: TGTGCCAGCAGTAGCAGCCATCCGGGACTAGCGGGGGCCTCCCGGGTGTACGAGCAGTACGTC. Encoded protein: CASSSSHPGLAGASRVYEQYV.

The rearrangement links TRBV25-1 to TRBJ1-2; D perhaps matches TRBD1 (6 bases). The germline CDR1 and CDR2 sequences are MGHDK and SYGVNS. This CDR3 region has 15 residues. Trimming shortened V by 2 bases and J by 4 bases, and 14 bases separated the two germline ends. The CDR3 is CASSEDRPGGYGYTF. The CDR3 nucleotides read TGTGCCAGCAGTGAAGACAGGCCCGGCGGCTATGGCTACACCTTC.

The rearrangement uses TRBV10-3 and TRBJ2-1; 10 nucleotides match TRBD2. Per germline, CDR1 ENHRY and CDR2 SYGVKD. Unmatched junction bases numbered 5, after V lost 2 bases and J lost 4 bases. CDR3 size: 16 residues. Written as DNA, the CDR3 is TGTGCCATCAGTGAGACTAGCGGGGACGTGTACAATGAGCAGTTCTTC. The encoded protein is CAISETSGDVYNEQFF.

This CDR3 is CASSIRDTGETQYF. DNA for the CDR3: TGTGCCAGTAGTATAAGGGACACGGGGGAGACCCAGTACTTC. V gene TRBV19 combines with J gene TRBJ2-5; a weak D match, TRBD1 (6 bases). From germline, CDR1 is LNHDA and CDR2 SQIVND (reference sequence). V lost 2 bases, J lost 5 bases, and 12 bases lay in between. This CDR3 is built from 14 residues.

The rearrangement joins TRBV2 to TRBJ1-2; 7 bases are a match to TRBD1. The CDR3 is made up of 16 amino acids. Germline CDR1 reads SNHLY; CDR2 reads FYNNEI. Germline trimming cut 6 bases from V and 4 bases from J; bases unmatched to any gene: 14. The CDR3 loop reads CASSEAPTGAGYGYTF. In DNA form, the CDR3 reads TGTGCCAGCAGCGAGGCTCCTACAGGGGCGGGCTATGGCTACACCTTC.